These 15 T cell receptor beta chains came from one sample sequenced in a study of shared clonotypes between healthy human individuals. Naive CD8 cells were CD45RO-negative, positively selected for CCR7, excluding terminally differentiated effector memory CD45RA+ cells. Repertoires were generated with immunoSEQ multiplex PCR, while TCRdb's copy carries only in-frame clones and drops some. The data hold some 800,000 clones, with nearly 95% observed a single time. The sample was naive CD8+ T cells sorted from blood. The receptors originated from a man aged 30 to 39 in good health.

As regards this clone: With a much larger clone just one base away, this may be a read error. Other DNA sequences within the sample encode an identical CDR3. The rearrangement uses TRBV28 and TRBJ2-7; no firm D call. The CDR3 has 11 amino acids. Trimming removed 4 bases at V and 2 bases at J, with 3 bases between. Germline lookup yields CDR1 MDHEN and CDR2 SYDVKM. The CDR3 sequence is CASSSTYEQYF. As DNA, the CDR3 is TGTGCCAGCAGTTCCACCTACGAGCAGTACTTC.

The V call is TRBV7-8, the J call TRBJ1-1; perhaps TRBD1 as D (6 bases). V lost 1 base, J lost 8 bases, and 26 bases lay in between. This CDR3 contains 18 residues. The V gene's germline CDR1 is SGHVS and CDR2 FQNEAQ. CDR3 loop: CASSLEPLGGRKTGEAFF. The CDR3 DNA reads TGTGCCAGCAGCTTAGAGCCACTTGGGGGCCGAAAGACAGGCGAAGCTTTCTTT. Drawing the rest from reference TRBV7-8 and TRBJ1-1, the complete variable domain is GAGVSQSPRYKVAKRGQDVALRCDPISGHVSLFWYQQALGQGPEFLTYFQNEAQLDKSGLPSDRFFAERPEGSVSTLKIQRTQQEDSAVYLCASSLEPLGGRKTGEAFFGQGTRLTVV.

The rearrangement uses TRBV11-2 and TRBJ2-1; possibly TRBD1 for D (5 bases). This CDR3 spans 18 amino acids. With 5 bases removed from V and 4 bases from J, the gap between germline ends came to 24 bases. Germline loops: CDR1 SGHAT, CDR2 FQNNGV. CDR3 region: CASSLLSPPDSFYNEQFF. Written as DNA, the CDR3 is TGTGCCAGCAGCCTTTTATCCCCTCCAGACAGCTTTTACAATGAGCAGTTCTTC.

The rearrangement joins TRBV5-1 to TRBJ2-2; 12 nucleotides align to TRBD2. Germline assignment: CDR1 SGHRS and CDR2 YFSETQ. This CDR3 region has 18 residues. V shed 0 bases, J shed 4 bases, and the junction held 7 bases outside the gene matches. The CDR3 loop is CASSLGLAGVVGTGELFF. In DNA form, the CDR3 reads TGCGCCAGCAGCTTGGGACTAGCGGGAGTCGTGGGCACCGGGGAGCTGTTTTTT.

CDR3 nucleotide sequence: TGTGCCAGCAGCCCCCGCCTAGCGGGAGGCGATAGGAGCTCCTACGAGCAGTACTTC. It specifies CASSPRLAGGDRSSYEQYF. The rearrangement links TRBV12-1 to TRBJ2-7; the table names TRBD2, a call not compared with the DNA. TRBV12-1 is a pseudogene segment. The CDR3 has 19 amino acids.

The gene calls are TRBV7-9 and TRBJ2-7, with D unresolved. Germline V gives CDR1 SEHNR, CDR2 FQNEAQ (reference sequence). V lost 4 bases and J lost 3, with 16 bases in between. The CDR3 runs to 15 residues. The CDR3 DNA is TGTGCCAGCAGCTCCTCAGAGAACCTAAGCTACGAGCAGTACTTC. Encoded protein: CASSSSENLSYEQYF.

This clone was observed a single time. This chain connects TRBV7-9 to TRBJ2-2; D may be TRBD1 or TRBD2 (5 bases each). CDR1 and CDR2 (germline): SEHNR, FQNEAQ (reference sequence). Trimming shortened V by 5 bases and J by 5 bases, and 18 bases separated the two germline ends. The CDR3 extends over 16 amino acids. The CDR3 bases are TGTGCCAGCAGCAATACCGGGGCCTCAAGGACCGGGGAGCTGTTTTTT. As protein: CASSNTGASRTGELFF.

CDR3 coding DNA: TGTGCCAGCAGCCAGGCGAATTGGAGAGAACTGTTTTTT. Translating it yields CASSQANWRELFF. The chain links TRBV14 to TRBJ1-4; D unclear. V lost 3 bases to trimming and J lost 12 bases, with 14 bases between them. This CDR3 comprises 13 residues. CDR1 is SGHDN and CDR2 is FVKESK in the germline V gene.

The chain combines TRBV28 with TRBJ2-7; 7 bases are a match to TRBD1. V was clipped by 5 bases and J by 3 bases; unmatched bases: 7. CDR1 and CDR2 (germline): MDHEN, SYDVKM. CDR3 length: 14 amino acids. The CDR3 reads CASSAGTEDYEQYF. CDR3 sequence (DNA): TGTGCCAGCAGTGCCGGGACAGAGGACTACGAGCAGTACTTC.

This chain links TRBV7-7 with TRBJ2-2, with unresolved D. CDR3 length: 12 amino acids. Germline loops: CDR1 SSHAT, CDR2 FNYEAQ (reference sequence). Trimming cost V 10 bases and J 1 base, with 7 bases left between them. CDR3 bases: TGTGCCATCACGAGGAACACCGGGGAGCTGTTTTTT. Translating gives CAITRNTGELFF.

The chain links TRBV10-3 to TRBJ2-7; no clear D gene. CDR3 length: 13 amino acids. The germline CDR1 and CDR2 sequences are ENHRY and SYGVKD. The V and J ends lost 3 bases and 5 bases respectively, with 11 bases between them. CDR3 sequence (DNA): TGTGCCATCAGTGATGGGAATGGAGACGAGCAGTACTTC. Translation gives CAISDGNGDEQYF.

This clone was detected once. The V and J genes are TRBV2 and TRBJ2-7, with TRBD1 matching over 9 bases. Per the germline V gene, CDR1 is SNHLY and CDR2 is FYNNEI. CDR3 length equals 16 residues. V trimming: 6 bases; J trimming: 2 bases; junction bases outside the gene matches: 11. In DNA, the CDR3 is TGTGCCAGCAGAGAATCTGGGACAGGGATTACCTACGAGCAGTACTTC. As protein: CASRESGTGITYEQYF.

The chain carries TRBV12-2 and TRBJ2-1; TRBD2 reflects the table's D call only, with no check against the DNA. TRBV12-2 has pseudogene status. The CDR3 length is 11 residues. CDR3 sequence: CASPLRTRGFF. The CDR3 DNA sequence: TGTGCAAGTCCCCTGAGAACCCGGGGGTTCTTC.

The gene calls are TRBV21-1 and TRBJ2-3; TRBD2 reflects the table's D call only, with no check against the DNA. TRBV21-1 is termed a pseudogene. CDR3 length: 12 residues. CDR3 loop: CASSNSGDTQYF. CDR3 nucleotide sequence: TGTGCCAGCAGCAACTCGGGGGATACGCAGTATTTT.

The rearrangement links TRBV9 to TRBJ2-1; D is tentatively TRBD1 or TRBD2 (6 bases each). Germline-derived CDR1 and CDR2 are SGDLS and YYNGEE. The CDR3 consists of 19 residues. V gave up 0 bases and J gave up 2 bases, with 21 bases separating them. This chain's CDR3 is CASSVALLARGGTYNEQFF. In DNA, the CDR3 is TGTGCCAGCAGCGTAGCTTTGCTAGCGAGAGGGGGAACCTACAATGAGCAGTTCTTC.